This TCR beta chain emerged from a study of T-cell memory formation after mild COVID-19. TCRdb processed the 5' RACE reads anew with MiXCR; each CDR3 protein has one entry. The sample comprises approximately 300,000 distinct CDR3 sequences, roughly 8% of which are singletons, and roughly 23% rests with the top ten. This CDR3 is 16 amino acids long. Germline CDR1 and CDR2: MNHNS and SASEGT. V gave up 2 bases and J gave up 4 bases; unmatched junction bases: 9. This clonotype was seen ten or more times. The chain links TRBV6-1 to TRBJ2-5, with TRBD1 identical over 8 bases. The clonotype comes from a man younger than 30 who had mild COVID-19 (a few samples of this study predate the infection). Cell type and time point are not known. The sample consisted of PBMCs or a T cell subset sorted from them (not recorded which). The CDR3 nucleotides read TGTGCCAGCAGTGAACCGGGACAGGCTAGCCCAGAGACCCAGTACTTC. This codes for CASSEPGQASPETQYF.